A single sample is the source of the 15 T cell receptor beta chains below, sequenced in a study of response to subunit inactivated influenza vaccine listed by TCRdb under 2018. Libraries were prepared through RT-PCR. TCRdb names Illumina HiSeq 2500 as the instrument used. TCRdb redid the processing of the public reads, applying fastp at Q25 and MiXCR, and retained in-frame beta chains. All rows with the same CDR3 protein become a single entry with the most common DNA and genes. In all, the sample holds 650,000 to 700,000 distinct CDR3 sequences, and 15% to 19% of those were seen once. 11% of the sample is held by the ten biggest clonotypes. The material sequenced was PBMCs from blood, taken 11 to 12 days after vaccination. The receptors stem from a man over 45 who received an inactivated influenza vaccine. Donor details come from another sample of the same person, matched by shared clones.

This clonotype was counted a few times. The chain uses TRBV9 and TRBJ2-2, with a possible D match to TRBD1 (5 bases). Looked up from germline, CDR1 is SGDLS and CDR2 is YYNGEE. CDR3 length equals 16 residues. The V gene lost 1 base and the J gene lost 3 bases, with 13 bases spanning the gap. The CDR3 is CASSVQGLRDTGELFF. The CDR3 nucleotides read TGTGCCAGCAGCGTACAGGGATTACGCGACACCGGGGAGCTGTTTTTT.

This clonotype came up a few times. This rearrangement joins TRBV20-1 to TRBJ1-2, with no clear D. Trimming left V 6 bases short and J 0 bases short, with 17 bases between. Germline loops: CDR1 DFQATT, CDR2 SNEGSKA (reference sequence). This CDR3 is built from 15 residues. The CDR3 nucleotides are TGCAGTGCCGCTGTTCAAGCAAGAGCTAACTATGGCTACACCTTC. It specifies CSAAVQARANYGYTF.

This clonotype was detected ten times or more. V is TRBV5-5 and J is TRBJ2-1, with no clear D. The ends were cut back, 0 bases at V and 4 bases at J, with 5 bases in the middle. Germline CDR1 is SGHKS and CDR2 is YYEKEE (reference sequence). The CDR3 spans 13 residues. In DNA form, the CDR3 reads TGTGCCAGCAGCTTGGACGGATACAATGAGCAGTTCTTC. Translated: CASSLDGYNEQFF.

The V and J genes are TRBV28 and TRBJ2-7; 9 bases are a match to TRBD1. Germline CDR1 is MDHEN and CDR2 is SYDVKM. CDR3 length: 17 residues. After removal of 1 base from V and 4 bases from J, the junction contained 11 bases not matched to a gene. The CDR3 loop is CASSLFGGTGWIYEQYF. The CDR3 nucleotides read TGTGCCAGCAGTTTATTTGGAGGGACAGGGTGGATTTACGAGCAGTACTTC.

J is TRBJ2-7 and V is TRBV5-5; 8 bases fit TRBD1. With V trimmed by 2 bases and J by 2 bases, 6 bases remained unmatched. This CDR3 is 15 amino acids long. Per the germline V gene, CDR1 is SGHKS and CDR2 is YYEKEE (reference sequence). DNA of the CDR3: TGTGCCAGCAGCTTTCAGGGGGCAGTCGCCTACGAGCAGTACTTC. Encoded protein: CASSFQGAVAYEQYF. The variable domain in full, completed from reference TRBV5-5 and TRBJ2-7, reads DAGVTQSPTHLIKTRGQQVTLRCSPISGHKSVSWYQQVLGQGPQFIFQYYEKEERGRGNFPDRFSARQFPNYSSELNVNALLLGDSALYLCASSFQGAVAYEQYFGPGTRLTVT.

This clonotype was seen a handful of times. V usage is TRBV7-2 and J usage is TRBJ2-2, with D maybe TRBD2 (5 bases). CDR3 length: 15 amino acids. The V gene's germline CDR1 is SGHTA and CDR2 FQGNSA. V gave up 4 bases and J gave up 5 bases, with 14 bases separating them. The CDR3, as DNA: TGTGCCAGCAGCTCGCGGGCTAGATCGACCGGGGAGCTGTTTTTT. Translating it yields CASSSRARSTGELFF.

This clonotype appeared a few times. The chain recombines TRBV9 with TRBJ1-4, with D unresolved. Germline CDR1 is SGDLS and CDR2 is YYNGEE. This CDR3 has 11 amino acids. Trimming took 3 bases from V and 8 from J, leaving 5 bases between them. DNA of the CDR3: TGTGCCAGCAGCGCCGGAGAAAAACTGTTTTTT. This gives the protein CASSAGEKLFF.

This chain joins TRBV6-1 and TRBJ2-1; 11 bases agree with TRBD2. Germline assignment: CDR1 MNHNS and CDR2 SASEGT. CDR3 length: 18 amino acids. With V trimmed by 5 bases and J by 6 bases, 15 bases remained unmatched. This CDR3 is CASSQRGLAATGRNEQFF. The CDR3, as DNA: TGTGCCAGCAGTCAGAGGGGACTAGCGGCCACCGGGCGCAATGAGCAGTTCTTC.

The chain joins TRBV3-1 to TRBJ2-5; 11 nucleotides align to TRBD2. The V and J ends lost 3 bases and 5 bases, in that order; junction bases with no gene match: 2. Germline loops: CDR1 LGHDT, CDR2 YNNKEL (reference sequence). The CDR3 loop spans 14 amino acids. The CDR3 DNA reads as TGTGCCAGCAGCCAGACTAGCGGGGTGGAGACCCAGTACTTC. Amino acids: CASSQTSGVETQYF.

The genes are TRBV12-3 or TRBV12-4 and TRBJ1-4; D remains ambiguous. This CDR3 comprises 14 residues. V was cut by 4 bases and J by 4 bases, with 10 bases left in between. Here the CDR3 DNA reads TGTGCCAGCAGTTCAAGAGGGAGTAATGAAAAACTGTTTTTT. The encoded protein is CASSSRGSNEKLFF.

The genes are TRBV6-2 or TRBV6-3 and TRBJ2-7; TRBD1 agrees at 10 bases. Unmatched junction bases numbered 5, after V lost 5 bases and J lost 10 bases. In germline, CDR1 is MNHEY, CDR2 SVGEGT. This CDR3 contains 12 residues. The DNA of the CDR3 is TGTGCCAGCAGTCCGGGACAGGGGAGACAGTACTTC. Its translation is CASSPGQGRQYF.

This clonotype was counted many times. This chain joins TRBV12-3 or TRBV12-4 and TRBJ2-1; 9 bases fit TRBD1. There are 15 residues in the CDR3. V lost 3 bases and J lost 9; bases outside the gene matches: 9. The CDR3 DNA follows: TGTGCCAGCAGTTTTTCGGGACAGGGAATGCGTGAGCAGTTCTTC. This translates into CASSFSGQGMREQFF.

This clonotype was counted between two and nine times. The junction differs from germline at one of its ends, possibly a read error. The chain links TRBV7-3 to TRBJ2-5; tentative D call: TRBD1 (6 bases). The CDR3 loop spans 15 amino acids. The V gene's germline CDR1 is SGHTA and CDR2 FQGTGA. The CDR3: CASSLNQGPQETQYF. Written as DNA, the CDR3 is TGTGCCAGCAGTTTAAACCAGGGGCCCCAAGAGACCCAGTACTTC. The variable domain in full, with the rest retrieved from reference TRBV7-3 and TRBJ2-5, is GAGVSQTPSNKVTEKGKYVELRCDPISGHTALYWYRQSLGQGPEFLIYFQGTGAADDSGLPNDRFFAVRPEGSVSTLKIQRTERGDSAVYLCASSLNQGPQETQYFGPGTRLLVL.

A few counts support this clonotype. The chain joins TRBV5-1 to TRBJ1-3; no definite D call. CDR3 size: 14 residues. Per germline, CDR1 SGHRS and CDR2 YFSETQ. V lost 0 bases and J lost 4, with 8 bases in between. The CDR3 sequence is CASSLGEEGNTIYF. The CDR3 bases are TGCGCCAGCAGCTTGGGAGAGGAAGGAAACACCATATATTTT.

The table lists this clonotype with a few counts. This rearrangement joins TRBV20-1 to TRBJ1-2; tentatively, D is TRBD1 (6 bases). V was clipped by 4 bases and J by 6 bases, with 24 bases between them. Per germline, CDR1 DFQATT and CDR2 SNEGSKA (reference sequence). The CDR3 loop spans 16 amino acids. Here the CDR3 reads CSATYSGYRELDGYTF. The CDR3, as DNA: TGCAGTGCTACCTACTCGGGGTACAGGGAACTGGATGGCTACACCTTC.